This TCR beta chain is drawn from a study of PD-1 blockade in classical Hodgkin lymphoma. Concerning this clone itself: Its specificity is not known.

CDR3 length: 14 residues. V was pared by 6 bases and J by 5 bases, with 16 bases between. Germline CDR1 SGHVS, CDR2 FNYEAQ. Study findings and constraints: Complete responders had baseline diversity similar to newly diagnosed patients. Reports described newly diagnosed patients as having lower baseline TCR diversity than healthy donors. Sources of repertoire differences remain undefined, possibly disease activity or prior therapy.

Data came from immunoSEQ multiplex PCR; TCRdb stores just in-frame clones and leaves some out. The sample contains 20,000 to 25,000 clones, 72% of which appear only once. Time point reported: cycle 4 day 1 (C4D1), after around six weeks of nivolumab. Autologous stem cell transplantation was followed by relapse in every patient, and brentuximab vedotin exposure varied. Magnetic negative selection purified CD4+ T cells from thawed PBMCs. This specimen was CD4+ T cells from blood, taken before the fourth cycle of nivolumab. The source of this sequence is a human donor with classical Hodgkin lymphoma. V is TRBV7-6 and J is TRBJ1-1; D gene uncertain. CDR3 amino acids: CASSPAAGGTEAFF. DNA of the CDR3: TGTGCCAGCAGTCCCGCAGCAGGTGGGACTGAAGCTTTCTTT.